A single TCR beta chain is shown here with its context. Its antigen is currently unknown. The data were obtained in a study of blood T cells in healthy people across ages. Study outcomes and limitations: Long-lived donors exceeded aged donors in naive CD4+ cells and diversity.

This CDR3 has 22 residues. With 0 bases clipped from V and 4 bases from J, the junction kept 23 bases outside the gene matches. Germline CDR1 reads LGHDT; CDR2 reads YNNKEL (reference sequence). The second PCR ran about 7 to 12 cycles with a sample-barcoded 5' primer and J-beta primers. TCRdb re-called the 5' RACE reads with MiXCR, one entry per CDR3 protein. The data hold about 1.4 million distinct CDR3 sequences, with around 59% observed a single time. The sequenced material came from blood. This clonotype was obtained from a man in his late teens or twenties in good health. The chain joins TRBV3-1 to TRBJ2-2; 7 bases are a match to TRBD2. For the CDR3, the DNA is TGTGCCAGCAGCCAAGATCAAGGCCGATGGGAGGGCGGCGGAGGACTCACCGGGGAGCTGTTTTTT. This encodes CASSQDQGRWEGGGGLTGELFF.